This T cell receptor beta chain was sequenced in a study of Ad26.COV2.S vaccination and SARS-CoV-2 variants (dated by TCRdb to the early 2020s). Study-level background: Donors in the vaccine arm were drawn from COV1001, a multicentre, randomized, double-blind, placebo-controlled phase I-IIa trial testing Ad26.COV2.S in healthy adults. Ad26.COV2.S was administered intramuscularly at a dose of 5x10^10 or 1x10^11 viral particles, either as one shot or as two shots given 56 days apart. Sequencing of the TCRbeta repertoire served to evaluate the specificity and breadth of SARS-CoV-2-reactive T cell receptors following Ad26.COV2.S vaccination. The TCR-sequenced set comprised approximately 32 samples: approximately 19 Ad26.COV2.S vaccine recipients, 5 placebo recipients and 8 SARS-CoV-2 convalescent individuals. Participants in the trial were split at random into five groups of five each, receiving low-dose or high-dose Ad26.COV2.S once or twice, or else placebo on both occasions. Investigators remained blinded to trial group allocation during experiments and outcome assessment.

A note on this clone: Its recognized antigen is unknown. No much larger clone is present one base from it, and per-base qualities are unavailable. This specimen includes other DNA sequences encoding the same CDR3.

V lost 6 bases and J lost 2 bases, and the count of bases not matched to a germline gene is 5. Reading from cysteine to phenylalanine, the CDR3 counts 14 amino acids. Only CDR3 DNA is held: 42 bases, read in frame from base 1. The germline V gene provides CDR1 MNHEY and CDR2 SVGEGT. The immunoSEQ Assay was the method used to sequence TCRbeta CDR3 regions. After extraction, genomic DNA underwent amplification by bias-controlled multiplex PCR, followed by high-throughput sequencing. Per the authors' processing: Collapsing and filtering of sequences were performed to quantify the absolute abundance of each unique TCRbeta CDR3 region. Usable DNA was measured by amplifying reference genes present in all nucleated cells, and TCRbeta template counts were normalized to that usable DNA to estimate T cell fraction. Repertoire TCRs were annotated as SARS-CoV-2-specific by exact matching of V gene, CDR3 amino acid sequence and J gene to a known reactive TCR set. MIRA supplied the reference SARS-CoV-2 TCR set, which was filtered for enrichment in COVID-19-positive ImmuneCODE repertoires so that public or cross-reactive TCRs were removed. Drawing on the MIRA antigens, annotated TCRs were analysed further at the level of specific ORF or position within ORF. Breadth was defined as the number of annotated unique rearrangements divided by the total number of unique productive rearrangements, and depth was defined as the summed frequency of the annotated unique rearrangements. Two-sided Wilcoxon rank-sum tests were used to compare TCR breadth between groups. What TCRdb holds here is the immuneACCESS table cut down to in-frame rearrangements. Part of the clones is not present; checked against another copy, under half of the missing clones reflect an unresolved V gene, and the others are unexplained. Clone size and V and J calls were adopted from that table, with D and trimming inferred from the DNA. The sample table holds more than 300,000 clones, of which about 88% were seen once. The ten largest clones capture 6.4% of the sample.

This sample's treatment or condition label indicates: roughly 18 received Ad26.COV2.S at low or high dose, single or two shots; about 5 received placebo; per-sample allocation not given. For vaccine and placebo recipients, repertoires were sequenced using samples collected on day 63 after the first injection. Cohort 1b enrolled about two dozen adults aged 18-55 years at a single site in Boston, USA, between 29 July and 7 August 2020. Ad26.COV2.S consisted of a replication-incompetent adenovirus type 26 vector by which a prefusion-stabilized SARS-CoV-2 spike protein from the original Wuhan strain was expressed. What the authors observed across the whole study: Higher spike-specific TCR breadth was observed in Ad26.COV2.S recipients than in placebo recipients (P = 0.0014). Comparing responses between vaccine doses or regimens was not something the study was powered to do. Vaccine and placebo recipients had comparable non-spike TCR breadth, which fits with the vaccine containing only spike. After vaccination, substantial breadth of spike-specific CD8+ and CD4+ T cell responses was reported. It was noted by the authors that total T cell responses may have been underestimated by the TCR breadth and depth analyses.

The sequence derives from a person between 18 and 65 years old who received the Ad26.COV2.S COVID-19 vaccine or a placebo. The sample was peripheral blood, taken in a trial of Ad26.COV2.S vaccine versus placebo. The chain employs TRBV6-2 or TRBV6-3 and TRBJ1-2; TRBD1 matches 8 bases in the middle. The CDR3 amino acid sequence is: CASSRTGGNYGYTF. The DNA sequence is TGTGCCAGCAGCCGCACAGGGGGGAACTATGGCTACACCTTC.